The rows below give T cell receptor beta chains drawn from one sample of a study of T cell repertoires in cytomegalovirus infection. TCRdb used MiXCR to reprocess the reads, holding one entry per CDR3 protein. This table has around 430,000 distinct CDR3 sequences, approximately 46% appearing once. Their antigens are not known. The sample here was cultured PBMCs, taken from culture after CMV antigen stimulation. Receptors originate from a human donor in good health (CMV status not recorded). Some clones in this sample may be carry-over from other donors' samples. The CDR3 runs from the conserved cysteine through the conserved F or W. A D gene is named only where the DNA matches it firmly. A row's size may be missing; if present it is once, few, many or a size class.

D gene,CDR3 length,clone size,J gene,V gene,CDR3 DNA,CDR3 protein
TRBD1,14,NA,TRBJ1-3,TRBV28,TGTGCCAGCAGTAGATACAGGGGTTGGAACACCATATATTTT,CASSRYRGWNTIYF
NA,20,many,TRBJ1-4,TRBV12-5,TGTGCTAGTGGTTTGGTATTGGACCCTAACAGACCTGCAACTAATGAAAAACTGTTTTTT,CASGLVLDPNRPATNEKLFF
NA,13,NA,TRBJ2-7,TRBV11-3,TGTGCCAGCAGCTTAGATCAGGAGAACGAGCAGTACTTC,CASSLDQENEQYF
NA,13,NA,TRBJ2-7,TRBV12-3/TRBV12-4,TGTGCCAGCAGTTCCTCCCCGTCTCCCGAGCAGTACTTC,CASSSSPSPEQYF
TRBD1,13,NA,TRBJ2-2,TRBV29-1,TGCAGCGTTGCCGGGACAGCAACCGGGGAGCTGTTTTTT,CSVAGTATGELFF
TRBD2,15,NA,TRBJ2-5,TRBV9,TGTGCCAGCAGCGTAGTAGCGGGAGGAGGTGAGACCCAGTACTTC,CASSVVAGGGETQYF
NA,12,few,TRBJ2-7,TRBV6-1,TGTGCCAGCAGTGAAGCTCTGGACGAGCAGTACTTC,CASSEALDEQYF
NA,15,NA,TRBJ2-3,TRBV12-3/TRBV12-4,TGTGCCAGCAGTTTAACGGGGGCGGTAATAGATACGCAGTATTTT,CASSLTGAVIDTQYF
NA,13,NA,TRBJ1-2,TRBV30,TGTGCCTGGACTGGACGAGGGACGCTGGGCTACACCTTC,CAWTGRGTLGYTF
NA,16,few,TRBJ2-2,TRBV7-8,TGTGCCAGCAGCCGCTTGGAACGGCCGAACACCGGGGAGCTGTTTTTT,CASSRLERPNTGELFF
TRBD2,18,NA,TRBJ2-3,TRBV12-3/TRBV12-4,TGTGCCAGCAGTTTTTGGGCTAGCGGGGACTATAGCACAGATACGCAGTATTTT,CASSFWASGDYSTDTQYF
NA,16,few,TRBJ2-7,TRBV7-2,TGTGCCAGCAGCTTAGCGGGGGCCCGGTACTCCTACGAGCAGTACTTC,CASSLAGARYSYEQYF
TRBD2,15,few,TRBJ2-1,TRBV7-2,TGTGCCAGCAGCTTAGCCGGGGGGGCTAACAATGAGCAGTTCTTC,CASSLAGGANNEQFF
TRBD2,16,NA,TRBJ2-3,TRBV7-2,TGTGCCAGCAGCCAAAGACTAGCGGGTAACACAGATACGCAGTATTTT,CASSQRLAGNTDTQYF
TRBD1,15,NA,TRBJ1-6,TRBV4-2,TGTGCCAGCAGCCTTCGACGACAGGGTAATTCACCCCTCCACTTT,CASSLRRQGNSPLHF
NA,14,NA,TRBJ2-5,TRBV2,TGTGCCAGCAGGGAGAGGGGACCTCGGGAGACCCAGTACTTC,CASRERGPRETQYF
NA,13,NA,TRBJ2-2,TRBV5-4,TGTGCCAGCAGGCCAATGGGGACCGGGGAGCTGTTTTTT,CASRPMGTGELFF
NA,17,few,TRBJ1-1,TRBV6-2/TRBV6-3,TGTGCCAGCAGTTATAGGGGACTCCGGGGACCGAACACTGAAGCTTTCTTT,CASSYRGLRGPNTEAFF
TRBD2,17,NA,TRBJ2-5,TRBV11-2,TGTGCCAGCAGCTTAGATCTTGCGCTAGCGGGTCAGGAGACCCAGTACTTC,CASSLDLALAGQETQYF
NA,16,NA,TRBJ1-1,TRBV7-8,TGTGCCAGCAGCTTTGGGGTAACGGCGTGGAACACTGAAGCTTTCTTT,CASSFGVTAWNTEAFF